This is a list of T cell receptor beta chains from one sample in a study of cytomegalovirus exposure and HLA in healthy donors. Assay used: immunoSEQ multiplex PCR; TCRdb lists only in-frame clones, some missing. The sample carries 100,000 to 150,000 clones, more than 80% recorded once. Sample: PBMCs. Receptors were obtained from a woman between 35 and 50 years old in good health and CMV-seropositive. CDR3s include the opening cysteine and the closing phenylalanine or tryptophan. The D gene is left open where the match is weak. Clone size, where shown, is once, few, many, or a class for clones that have expanded.

TRBD1,-,TRBJ2-2,18,TRBV5-6,CASSFSTKTGGFTGELFF,TGTGCCAGCAGCTTTTCGACCAAGACAGGGGGCTTTACCGGGGAGCTGTTTTTT
-,-,TRBJ2-5,14,TRBV5-4,CASSLDPAGETQYF,TGTGCCAGCAGCTTGGACCCTGCAGGAGAGACCCAGTACTTC
TRBD1,once,TRBJ2-6,17,TRBV5-4,CASSLRRGNSGANVLTF,TGTGCCAGCAGCTTGCGCAGGGGGAACTCTGGGGCCAACGTCCTGACTTTC
-,-,TRBJ2-7,15,TRBV6-6,CASTPGDSQTYEQYF,TGTGCCAGCACTCCGGGGGACAGTCAGACCTACGAGCAGTACTTC
TRBD2,-,TRBJ2-2,17,TRBV9,CASSVAASGGATGELFF,TGTGCCAGCAGCGTAGCTGCAAGCGGGGGGGCCACCGGGGAGCTGTTTTTT
-,-,TRBJ1-2,13,TRBV6-5,CASSYSDSYGYTF,TGTGCCAGCAGTTACAGTGACAGCTATGGCTACACCTTC
-,few,TRBJ1-2,13,TRBV4-1,CASSPGGYYGYTF,TGCGCCAGCAGCCCCGGGGGTTACTATGGCTACACCTTC
-,-,TRBJ2-5,14,TRBV7-2,CASSFQQGPETQYF,TGTGCCAGCAGCTTTCAACAGGGTCCAGAGACCCAGTACTTC
-,-,TRBJ2-5,15,TRBV28,CASVSDSGGQETQYF,TGTGCCAGCGTCTCGGATTCAGGGGGGCAAGAGACCCAGTACTTC
TRBD1,-,TRBJ1-2,16,TRBV12-5,CASGLNTTGTGYGYTF,TGTGCTAGTGGTTTGAACACCACCGGGACAGGGTATGGCTACACCTTC
TRBD2,-,TRBJ2-2,13,TRBV7-7,CASASGLTGELFF,TGTGCTAGCGCTAGCGGACTCACCGGGGAGCTGTTTTTT
TRBD1,-,TRBJ2-2,16,TRBV13,CASSSKTGLGTGELFF,TGTGCCAGCAGCTCGAAGACAGGGTTGGGGACCGGGGAGCTGTTTTTT
-,-,TRBJ1-6,16,TRBV14,CASSHPSVYGNSPLHF,TGTGCCAGCAGCCACCCATCAGTGTACGGGAATTCACCCCTCCACTTT
-,-,TRBJ1-2,12,TRBV7-6,CASSGETDGYTF,TGTGCCAGCAGCGGGGAGACTGATGGCTACACCTTC
-,-,TRBJ1-5,15,TRBV27,CASSLMSGENQPQHF,TGTGCCAGCAGTTTAATGTCGGGGGAGAATCAGCCCCAGCATTTT
TRBD1,-,TRBJ1-2,15,TRBV6-1,CASSLRQGAGHGYTF,TGTGCCAGCAGTCTACGACAGGGGGCAGGGCATGGCTACACCTTC
-,-,TRBJ1-1,14,TRBV2,CASREQGVNTEAFF,TGTGCCAGCAGGGAGCAGGGCGTGAACACTGAAGCTTTCTTT
-,-,TRBJ2-1,15,TRBV9,CASSVHRVSYNEQFF,TGTGCCAGCAGCGTACACAGGGTCTCCTACAATGAGCAGTTCTTC
TRBD1,-,TRBJ2-3,15,TRBV6-1,CASSQTGTLTDTQYF,TGTGCCAGCAGCCAGACAGGGACCCTCACAGATACGCAGTATTTT
-,-,TRBJ2-2,16,TRBV11-3,CASSFVGEQNTGELFF,TGTGCCAGCAGCTTCGTAGGAGAGCAGAACACCGGGGAGCTGTTTTTT
-,-,TRBJ1-1,15,TRBV12-5,CASGRPTGQNTEAFF,TGTGCTAGTGGCCGTCCCACAGGGCAAAACACTGAAGCTTTCTTT
-,-,TRBJ1-1,13,TRBV27,CASSPTGNTEAFF,TGTGCCAGCAGCCCGACAGGGAACACTGAAGCTTTCTTT
-,-,TRBJ1-6,14,TRBV4-2,CASSQEAGNSPLHF,TGTGCCAGCAGCCAAGAGGCAGGGAATTCACCCCTCCACTTT